This T cell receptor beta chain was documented in a study of identical twins. General observations from the study: Clonotypes of the beta chain that were abundant in cord blood carried fewer insertions (memory repertoires showed none). Analyses based on zero insertions could be partly confounded by invariant MAIT and iNKT cells.

This CDR3 has 14 residues. CDR1 SGHRS and CDR2 YFSETQ come from the germline V gene. V gave up 5 bases and J gave up 5 bases, with 13 bases separating them. Among all donors, each was a healthy Caucasian. About this clonotype itself: Its antigen remains unknown.

Unique molecular identifiers were present on cDNA, and template switching added a universal primer site. TCRdb analysed the 5' RACE reads with MiXCR anew, one entry per CDR3 protein. Of 400,000 or so distinct CDR3 sequences in the sample, approximately 8.7% were seen once. The sample was naive T cells sorted from blood. The chain links TRBV5-1 to TRBJ2-2; D is ambiguous. The clonotype originates from a woman aged 50 to 60 in good health. The CDR3 loop is CASSYGPQTGELFF. The CDR3 nucleotides are TGCGCCAGCAGTTACGGACCACAGACCGGGGAGCTGTTTTTT.